These 20 T cell receptor beta chains share one sample of origin, sequenced in a study of T cell repertoires in cytomegalovirus infection. In TCRdb, the reads were re-called with MiXCR into one record per CDR3 protein. The table records roughly 150,000 distinct CDR3 sequences, about a quarter of them present only once. Sequenced input: PBMCs. The receptors shown here come from a human donor in good health (CMV status not recorded). Some clones in this sample may be carry-over from other donors' samples.

This clonotype was observed many times. The CDR3 spells CASTKGTGYTF. As DNA, the CDR3 is TGTGCCAGCACCAAGGGGACTGGCTACACCTTC. The gene calls are TRBV7-9 and TRBJ1-2; a weak D match, TRBD1 (5 bases). In germline, CDR1 is SEHNR, CDR2 FQNEAQ (reference sequence). The V end was cut by 7 bases, the J end by 7 bases, with 10 bases between. The CDR3 covers 11 residues.

This clonotype has ten or more counts. This chain links TRBV7-2 with TRBJ1-6, with D tentatively TRBD1 (6 bases). V was shortened by 3 bases and J by 7 bases, with 10 bases between the two germline ends. Germline V CDR1 and CDR2: SGHTA, FQGNSA. The CDR3 spans 14 residues. CDR3 DNA: TGTGCCAGCAGCTTCTCCCAGGGGAATTCACCCCTCCACTTT. Translation gives CASSFSQGNSPLHF. The whole variable domain, filled in from reference TRBV7-2 and TRBJ1-6, reads GAGVSQSPSNKVTEKGKDVELRCDPISGHTALYWYRQSLGQGLEFLIYFQGNSAPDKSGLPSDRFSAERTGGSVSTLTIQRTQQEDSAVYLCASSFSQGNSPLHFGNGTRLTVT.

The chain uses TRBV6-2 or TRBV6-3 and TRBJ2-7, with D hard to call. Trimming removed 0 bases from V and 5 bases from J, with 14 bases in between. This CDR3 is built from 15 residues. The germline V gene has CDR1 MNHEY and CDR2 SVGEGT. The CDR3 coding sequence is TGTGCCAGCAGTTACTCGAGGCAAGTTCGCGACGAGCAGTACTTC. Protein sequence: CASSYSRQVRDEQYF.

This clonotype was counted only a few times. The V gene is TRBV7-2, the J gene TRBJ2-7; 10 nucleotides agree with TRBD2. The CDR3 length is 16 residues. Germline CDR1 SGHTA, CDR2 FQGNSA. V was pared by 0 bases and J by 6 bases, with 8 bases of the junction left unmatched. As DNA, the CDR3 is TGTGCCAGCAGCTTAGCACCAGCGGGGGGGCCTCGCGAGCAGTACTTC. Protein sequence: CASSLAPAGGPREQYF.

This clonotype occurred a few times. J is TRBJ2-7 and V is TRBV20-1; 14 positions agree with TRBD2. This CDR3 spans 17 amino acids. Germline V CDR1 and CDR2: DFQATT, SNEGSKA (reference sequence). V lost 5 bases, J lost 3 bases, and 12 bases stayed unmatched. The CDR3, as DNA: TGCAGTGCTCCGGGACATGGGACTAGCGGGAGAAGCTACGAGCAGTACTTC. It codes for CSAPGHGTSGRSYEQYF.

This chain links TRBV5-6 with TRBJ2-3; D is possibly TRBD1 or TRBD2 (6 bases each). Germline V gene lookup returns CDR1 SGHDT and CDR2 YYEEEE. V lost 0 bases and J lost 1, with 15 bases in between. The CDR3 runs 17 residues. CDR3 in amino acids: CASSLDEHREGTDTQYF. The CDR3 nucleotides are TGTGCCAGCAGCTTGGATGAGCACAGGGAGGGCACAGATACGCAGTATTTT. Filled out from reference TRBV5-6 and TRBJ2-3, the complete variable domain reads DAGVTQSPTHLIKTRGQQVTLRCSPKSGHDTVSWYQQALGQGPQFIFQYYEEEERQRGNFPDRFSGHQFPNYSSELNVNALLLGDSALYLCASSLDEHREGTDTQYFGPGTRLTVL.

This clonotype has just a few counts. The J gene is TRBJ2-3, the V gene TRBV5-1; D gene uncertain. The V end was cut by 0 bases, the J end by 0 bases, with 8 bases between. Germline CDR1 and CDR2: SGHRS and YFSETQ. This CDR3 is built from 15 residues. The CDR3 DNA reads TGCGCCAGCAGCTTGGCGGCGGCTAGCACAGATACGCAGTATTTT. Residues: CASSLAAASTDTQYF.

A few counts support this clonotype. CDR3 sequence: CASSISGFGTQYF. CDR3 DNA sequence: TGTGCCAGTAGTATAAGCGGCTTCGGGACCCAGTACTTC. The chain combines TRBV19 with TRBJ2-5; a weak D match, TRBD2 (5 bases). CDR1 LNHDA and CDR2 SQIVND come from the germline V gene (reference sequence). Deletions cut 2 bases from V and 7 bases from J, with 11 bases between. The CDR3 consists of 13 residues.

This clonotype was detected only a few times. The chain uses TRBV12-3 or TRBV12-4 and TRBJ2-3; no clear D. Between the trimmed V and J ends, which lost 6 bases and 5 bases, there was a span of 12 bases. The length of the CDR3 is 13 residues. The CDR3: CASSRTAGDTQYF. The DNA of the CDR3 is TGTGCCAGCAGCCGGACGGCCGGAGATACGCAGTATTTT.

A few counts support this clonotype. The chain combines TRBV27 with TRBJ2-5; 7 bases line up with TRBD2. V shed 0 bases and J 1 base; nucleotides not matched to a gene: 8. CDR3 length: 17 amino acids. Germline V gene data show CDR1 as MNHEY and CDR2 as SMNVEV (reference sequence). The CDR3 nucleotides are TGTGCCAGCAGTTTATCGCCGGGGGGTGACGGCCAAGAGACCCAGTACTTC. As protein: CASSLSPGGDGQETQYF.

This clonotype was detected only a few times. The chain uses TRBV7-9 and TRBJ2-1, with 7 bases that match TRBD1. Germline trimming cut 3 bases from V and 13 bases from J; bases unmatched to any gene: 9. Looked up from germline, CDR1 is SEHNR and CDR2 is FQNEAQ (reference sequence). CDR3 length: 13 amino acids. The CDR3 spells CASSLQTGAGQFF. The CDR3 DNA reads as TGTGCCAGCAGCTTGCAAACAGGGGCCGGTCAGTTCTTC. The entire variable domain, with the rest obtained from reference TRBV7-9 and TRBJ2-1, is as follows: DTGVSQNPRHKITKRGQNVTFRCDPISEHNRLYWYRQTLGQGPEFLTYFQNEAQLEKSRLLSDRFSAERPKGSFSTLEIQRTEQGDSAMYLCASSLQTGAGQFFGPGTRLTVL.

At least ten counts were recorded for this clonotype. The chain has TRBV5-6 and TRBJ2-5; D is uncertain. Trimming stripped 0 bases from V and 9 bases from J, with 15 bases between. This CDR3 has 14 amino acids. Per germline, CDR1 SGHDT and CDR2 YYEEEE. The CDR3 loop is CASSLDQARWAQYF. The DNA of the CDR3 is TGTGCCAGCAGCTTGGACCAGGCAAGGTGGGCCCAGTACTTC.

This clonotype was seen at least ten times. This chain uses TRBV19 with TRBJ2-1, with D unresolved. V lost 3 bases and J 10 bases, leaving 19 bases between the germline ends. There are 15 residues in the CDR3. CDR1 LNHDA and CDR2 SQIVND come from the germline V gene (reference sequence). Here the CDR3 reads CASSIRQVAPIEQFF. The CDR3 DNA sequence: TGTGCCAGTAGTATCCGGCAGGTTGCTCCCATCGAGCAGTTCTTC. Using reference TRBV19 and TRBJ2-1 for the parts outside the CDR3, the full variable domain is DGGITQSPKYLFRKEGQNVTLSCEQNLNHDAMYWYRQDPGQGLRLIYYSQIVNDFQKGDIAEGYSVSREKKESFPLTVTSAQKNPTAFYLCASSIRQVAPIEQFFGPGTRLTVL.

The gene calls are TRBV28 and TRBJ1-1, with D tentatively TRBD1 (5 bases). V was cut by 4 bases and J by 4 bases, with 13 bases left in between. There are 14 residues in the CDR3. Looked up from germline, CDR1 is MDHEN and CDR2 is SYDVKM. CDR3 loop: CASSSPLGPTEAFF. In DNA form, the CDR3 reads TGTGCCAGCAGTTCCCCGTTGGGGCCCACTGAAGCTTTCTTT.

V usage is TRBV20-1 and J usage is TRBJ1-3; no clear D gene. The CDR3 has 16 amino acids. From germline, CDR1 is DFQATT and CDR2 SNEGSKA (reference sequence). Deletions cut 6 bases from V and 0 bases from J, with 18 bases between. The CDR3 DNA sequence: TGCAGTGCAGAAGATGTTGGACCGACCTCTGGAAACACCATATATTTT. Its protein product is CSAEDVGPTSGNTIYF.

This clonotype was counted a few times. This chain uses TRBV15 with TRBJ1-5; 7 positions match TRBD1. Per the germline V gene, CDR1 is LNHNV and CDR2 is YYDKDF (reference sequence). There are 14 residues in the CDR3. With 6 bases clipped from V and 4 bases from J, the junction kept 6 bases outside the gene matches. The CDR3 protein is CATRDGTENQPQHF. The CDR3 region has the DNA TGTGCCACCAGGGACGGGACAGAGAATCAGCCCCAGCATTTT.

A remark on this clonotype: A much larger clone differs from this one at a single base, so this may be a read error. The gene calls are TRBV7-2 and TRBJ2-5; 7 bases are a match to TRBD1. The germline V gene encodes CDR1 SGHTA and CDR2 FQGNSA. The CDR3 sequence is 14 residues long. The CDR3, as DNA: TGTGCCGGCAGCCCAGGGGACAGTTTAGAGACCCAGTACTTC. As protein: CAGSPGDSLETQYF.

This clonotype was recorded at least ten times. This chain uses TRBV7-8 with TRBJ2-3; tentative D call: TRBD2 (5 bases). The CDR3 spans 14 residues. Trimming cost V 1 base and J 0 bases, with 5 bases left between them. The germline V gene has CDR1 SGHVS and CDR2 FQNEAQ. CDR3 coding DNA: TGTGCCAGCAGCTTAGGGACTAGCACAGATACGCAGTATTTT. It specifies CASSLGTSTDTQYF.

The table lists this clonotype with many counts. This chain connects TRBV14 to TRBJ2-5, with D maybe TRBD2 (6 bases). Trimming cost V 0 bases and J 2 bases, with 16 bases left between them. This CDR3 spans 17 amino acids. Germline CDR1 SGHDN, CDR2 FVKESK. The CDR3 bases are TGTGCCAGCAGCCAAGAGGAGGTAGCGGATTGGCAAGAGACCCAGTACTTC. This gives the protein CASSQEEVADWQETQYF.

The rearrangement uses TRBV7-3 and TRBJ2-1; TRBD2 is a possible D gene (6 bases). V was cut by 3 bases and J by 9 bases, with 9 bases left in between. The CDR3 sequence is 12 residues long. CDR1 and CDR2 from the germline V gene are SGHTA and FQGTGA. DNA of the CDR3: TGTGCCAGCAGCTTTAGGGGAGGTGAGCAGTTCTTC. Amino acids: CASSFRGGEQFF.